Listed here are 29 T cell receptor beta chains from one sample, sequenced in a study of beta chain features in type 1 diabetes. The entirety of the isolated RNA underwent reverse transcription, so expressed TCRB transcripts were sequenced. Profiled with immunoSEQ multiplex PCR; TCRdb holds only in-frame clones, not every one. The data contain 250,000 to 350,000 clones, 13% to 15% of them seen just once; the ten biggest clones take up roughly 6.7%. The sequencing sample was made of central memory CD4+ T cells from blood. Receptor source: a man between 25 and 39 years old in good health.

This clone came up a few times. The chain has TRBV7-9 and TRBJ2-1; 9 positions match TRBD1. In germline, CDR1 is SEHNR, CDR2 FQNEAQ (reference sequence). This CDR3 contains 16 residues. The J segment lost 4 bases and the V segment lost 3 bases, leaving 7 bases of the junction unmatched. This CDR3 is CASSLDRGGPYNEQFF. The CDR3 DNA is TGTGCCAGCAGCTTGGACAGGGGTGGGCCGTACAATGAGCAGTTCTTC. Drawing the rest from reference TRBV7-9 and TRBJ2-1, the complete variable domain is DTGVSQNPRHKITKRGQNVTFRCDPISEHNRLYWYRQTLGQGPEFLTYFQNEAQLEKSRLLSDRFSAERPKGSFSTLEIQRTEQGDSAMYLCASSLDRGGPYNEQFFGPGTRLTVL.

This clone came up a few times. The chain couples TRBV14 to TRBJ2-5; no definite D call. V lost 4 bases, J lost 1 base, and 13 bases lay in between. In germline, CDR1 is SGHDN, CDR2 FVKESK. This CDR3 has 15 amino acids. The CDR3 DNA is TGTGCCAGCAGCCGTCAGCCGGGCCGCCAAGAGACCCAGTACTTC. Amino acid sequence: CASSRQPGRQETQYF.

This chain uses TRBV7-6 with TRBJ1-5; D is undetermined. This CDR3 comprises 13 residues. V dropped 4 bases and J dropped 3 bases, with 7 bases sitting between them. The V gene's germline CDR1 is SGHVS and CDR2 FNYEAQ. The CDR3 here is CASSSMDNQPQHF. CDR3 in DNA: TGTGCCAGCAGCTCCATGGACAATCAGCCCCAGCATTTT.

The sample holds a few counts of this clone. The chain employs TRBV27 and TRBJ1-2; 8 bases agree with TRBD1. This CDR3 comprises 16 residues. V lost 5 bases, J lost 7 bases, and 15 bases stayed unmatched. Per the germline V gene, CDR1 is MNHEY and CDR2 is SMNVEV (reference sequence). The CDR3 DNA is TGTGCCAGCAGTACCGGACAGGGTTGGGGTCAGGGTGGCTACACCTTC. Its protein product is CASSTGQGWGQGGYTF.

This chain joins TRBV2 and TRBJ2-2, with 12 bases fitting TRBD2. The germline V gene has CDR1 SNHLY and CDR2 FYNNEI. J lost 6 bases, V lost 5 bases, and 13 bases had no gene match. The CDR3 extends over 18 amino acids. The chain's CDR3 is CASSTSGGPPGWAGELFF. CDR3 DNA sequence: TGTGCCAGCAGTACTAGCGGGGGGCCCCCAGGATGGGCCGGGGAGCTGTTTTTT.

The chain couples TRBV5-1 to TRBJ2-1; tentatively, D is TRBD1 or TRBD2 (5 bases each). V lost 4 bases to trimming and J lost 5 bases, with 13 bases between them. In germline, CDR1 is SGHRS, CDR2 YFSETQ. The CDR3 totals 14 residues. The CDR3 here is CASSTGTVDNEQFF. The CDR3 DNA is TGCGCCAGCAGCACCGGGACCGTAGACAATGAGCAGTTCTTC. Full variable domain (remainder filled in from reference TRBV5-1 and TRBJ2-1): KAGVTQTPRYLIKTRGQQVTLSCSPISGHRSVSWYQQTPGQGLQFLFEYFSETQRNKGNFPGRFSGRQFSNSRSEMNVSTLELGDSALYLCASSTGTVDNEQFFGPGTRLTVL.

The sample holds many counts of this clone. Its ends do not fully match the called genes, so a read error is possible. The J gene is TRBJ1-2, the V gene TRBV9; D gene ambiguous. Germline V CDR1 and CDR2: SGDLS, YYNGEE. The CDR3 runs to 14 residues. CDR3 DNA: TGTGCCAGCAGCGCCCGGTCTTTAAACTCTGGCTACACCTTC. Amino acid sequence: CASSARSLNSGYTF.

This clone has just a few counts. The CDR3 is CASSPGFSTDTQYF. For the CDR3, the DNA is TGTGCCAGCAGCCCAGGATTTAGCACAGATACGCAGTATTTT. This chain links TRBV7-2 with TRBJ2-3; no clear D gene. Germline V gene sequence: CDR1 SGHTA, CDR2 FQGNSA. Trimming shortened V by 5 bases and J by 0 bases, and 9 bases separated the two germline ends. There are 14 residues in the CDR3.

This clone was found a few times. The chain couples TRBV2 to TRBJ1-2, with D perhaps TRBD1 (6 bases). The CDR3 consists of 13 residues. The germline gives CDR1 SNHLY, CDR2 FYNNEI. The V gene lost 6 bases and the J gene lost 7 bases, with 15 bases spanning the gap. The CDR3 region has the DNA TGTGCCAGCAGGAGAGAGGACAGAGCTGGCTACACCTTC. Translated, it gives CASRREDRAGYTF. Using reference TRBV2 and TRBJ1-2 for the parts outside the CDR3, the full variable domain is EPEVTQTPSHQVTQMGQEVILRCVPISNHLYFYWYRQILGQKVEFLVSFYNNEISEKSEIFDDQFSVERPDGSNFTLKIRSTKLEDSAMYFCASRREDRAGYTFGSGTRLTVV.

This clone was detected a few times. V and J are TRBV5-1 and TRBJ2-3; 7 bases align to TRBD2. The ends lost 2 bases at V and 2 bases at J; junction bases unmatched: 8. The germline V gene has CDR1 SGHRS and CDR2 YFSETQ. CDR3 length equals 16 residues. DNA of the CDR3: TGCGCCAGCAGCTTAACCGGGACTAACCCCACAGATACGCAGTATTTT. Its translation: CASSLTGTNPTDTQYF.

The rearrangement links TRBV7-2 to TRBJ2-3; D is ambiguous. With 1 base removed from V and 1 base from J, the gap between germline ends came to 3 bases. The germline V gene encodes CDR1 SGHTA and CDR2 FQGNSA. There are 13 residues in the CDR3. For the CDR3, the DNA is TGTGCCAGCAGCTTAGTGGGCACAGATACGCAGTATTTT. Amino acid sequence: CASSLVGTDTQYF.

This clone appeared a few times. The chain has TRBV6-1 and TRBJ2-5; 8 bases line up with TRBD2. The CDR3 contains 15 residues. J gave up 4 bases and V 4 bases, and 8 bases lay outside the gene matches. Germline loops: CDR1 MNHNS, CDR2 SASEGT. DNA of the CDR3: TGTGCCAGCAGTGGAAGGCTAGCGGGCCCAGAGACCCAGTACTTC. Its protein is CASSGRLAGPETQYF.

This clone was picked up a small number of times. The J gene is TRBJ2-1, the V gene TRBV2; 7 bases align to TRBD2. Trimming removed 6 bases from V and 4 bases from J; junction bases left unmatched: 6. There are 14 residues in the CDR3. CDR1 is SNHLY and CDR2 is FYNNEI in the germline V gene. The chain's CDR3 is CASSGTMAYNEQFF. The CDR3 nucleotides read TGTGCCAGCAGCGGGACTATGGCTTACAATGAGCAGTTCTTC.

The CDR3: CASSLTGDGYTF. CDR3 coding DNA: TGTGCCAGCAGCCTCACAGGGGATGGCTACACCTTC. J is TRBJ1-2 and V is TRBV7-9, with 7 bases that match TRBD1. The CDR3 sequence is 12 residues long. V gave up 5 bases and J gave up 6 bases; unmatched junction bases: 3. CDR1 is SEHNR and CDR2 is FQNEAQ in the germline V gene (reference sequence).

The V and J genes are TRBV5-1 and TRBJ1-3; D is possibly TRBD1 (6 bases). Germline values: CDR1 SGHRS, CDR2 YFSETQ. The CDR3 length is 13 residues. Trimming took 4 bases from V and 5 from J, leaving 10 bases between them. Here the CDR3 DNA reads TGCGCCAGCAGCGTCGGACAGAGAAACACCATATATTTT. This translates into CASSVGQRNTIYF.

The chain recombines TRBV6-5 with TRBJ2-6; D unresolved. This CDR3 has 14 amino acids. The V gene's germline CDR1 is MNHEY and CDR2 SVGAGI. Trimming stripped 4 bases from V and 4 bases from J, with 8 bases between. The DNA of the CDR3 is TGTGCCAGCAGTTCTGGGTCCGGGGCCAACGTCCTGACTTTC. Amino acid sequence: CASSSGSGANVLTF.

This clone was picked up a small number of times. Other DNA sequences in this specimen translate into the identical CDR3. CDR3: CASSRYTEAFF. The DNA of the CDR3 is TGTGCCAGCAGTCGATACACTGAAGCTTTCTTT. The chain carries TRBV7-9 and TRBJ1-1; D gene uncertain. Germline CDR1 is SEHNR and CDR2 is FQNEAQ (reference sequence). This CDR3 region has 11 residues. Trimming pared 6 bases from V and 3 bases from J, leaving 5 bases between.

V and J are TRBV9 and TRBJ2-7, with 7 bases lining up with TRBD2. The V gene's germline CDR1 is SGDLS and CDR2 YYNGEE. The length of the CDR3 is 14 residues. J was trimmed by 2 bases and V by 0 bases; bases with no gene match: 2. CDR3 sequence: CASSVAGLTYEQYF. The CDR3 DNA is TGTGCCAGCAGCGTAGCGGGACTAACCTACGAGCAGTACTTC.

The sample holds a few counts of this clone. V gene TRBV5-1 combines with J gene TRBJ2-2; possibly TRBD1 for D (5 bases). Germline CDR1 and CDR2: SGHRS and YFSETQ. The CDR3 has 13 residues. Trimming cost V 7 bases and J 3 bases, with 10 bases left between them. Here the CDR3 reads CASQDTDTGELFF. CDR3 DNA: TGCGCCAGCCAGGACACTGACACCGGGGAGCTGTTTTTT.

V is TRBV9 and J is TRBJ1-2; D gene unclear. Germline V gene sequence: CDR1 SGDLS, CDR2 YYNGEE. The ends were cut back, 4 bases at V and 9 bases at J, with 10 bases in the middle. The CDR3 is made up of 11 amino acids. CDR3 amino acids: CASSSGSRYTF. The CDR3, as DNA: TGTGCCAGCAGCTCGGGGTCGCGCTACACCTTC.

This clone appeared a few times. The V call is TRBV27, the J call TRBJ1-3; no clear D gene. V lost 8 bases and J lost 1, with 12 bases in between. The CDR3 totals 14 residues. CDR1 MNHEY and CDR2 SMNVEV come from the germline V gene (reference sequence). The CDR3 DNA is TGTGCCAGCGGCCTGGGGAAGTCTGGAAACACCATATATTTT. Translation gives CASGLGKSGNTIYF.

The chain links TRBV7-2 to TRBJ1-6; D might be TRBD1 (6 bases). This CDR3 has 12 amino acids. Trimming cost V 4 bases and J 12 bases, with 10 bases left between them. Germline V gene lookup returns CDR1 SGHTA and CDR2 FQGNSA. In nucleotides, the CDR3 is TGTGCCAGCAGCTCCGAACAGGGACCCCTCCACTTT. Protein product: CASSSEQGPLHF.

This rearrangement joins TRBV11-3 to TRBJ1-2; D might be TRBD1 (6 bases). Germline V gene data show CDR1 as SGHNT and CDR2 as YENEEA. V was clipped by 5 bases and J by 7 bases, with 17 bases between them. The CDR3 covers 14 residues. CDR3 DNA: TGTGCCAGCAGCACCTCTCCAGGGGAGGGTGGCTACACCTTC. This translates into CASSTSPGEGGYTF.

The V call is TRBV5-8, the J call TRBJ1-2; 12 nucleotides align to TRBD1. V gave up 0 bases and J gave up 4 bases; unmatched junction bases: 4. CDR1 SGHTS and CDR2 YDEGEE come from the germline V gene. The CDR3 runs 16 residues. The CDR3 DNA is TGTGCCAGCAGCTTGGCCGGGACAGGGGGCCTCTATGGCTACACCTTC. Its translation: CASSLAGTGGLYGYTF.

This clone has just a few counts. This chain links TRBV19 with TRBJ1-1; 12 nucleotides line up with TRBD1. The CDR3 is 14 residues long. V shed 4 bases, J shed 8 bases, and the junction held 5 bases outside the gene matches. Per germline, CDR1 LNHDA and CDR2 SQIVND (reference sequence). The CDR3 DNA sequence: TGTGCCAGTAGTACCGGGACAGGGGGCTCCGAAGCTTTCTTT. Translation gives CASSTGTGGSEAFF.

This clone came up a few times. Here the CDR3 reads CASSREITGELFF. CDR3 DNA sequence: TGTGCCAGCAGTAGGGAGATTACCGGGGAGCTGTTTTTT. V gene TRBV2 combines with J gene TRBJ2-2; the D gene is possibly TRBD2 (5 bases). The V gene lost 5 bases and the J gene lost 5 bases, with 9 bases spanning the gap. This CDR3 comprises 13 residues. Germline CDR1 SNHLY, CDR2 FYNNEI.

The chain employs TRBV7-9 and TRBJ2-2, with D unresolved. The germline CDR1 and CDR2 sequences are SEHNR and FQNEAQ (reference sequence). Trimming removed 1 base from V and 5 bases from J, with 2 bases in between. The length of the CDR3 is 12 residues. The CDR3 nucleotides are TGTGCCAGCAGCTTAGATACCGGGGAGCTGTTTTTT. Translated: CASSLDTGELFF.

The J gene is TRBJ1-1, the V gene TRBV9, with D perhaps TRBD1 (6 bases). Germline CDR1 reads SGDLS; CDR2 reads YYNGEE. Trimming left V 0 bases short and J 0 bases short, with 15 bases between. The CDR3 totals 17 residues. CDR3 sequence: CASSVGRAGTLNTEAFF. DNA of the CDR3: TGTGCCAGCAGCGTAGGTAGGGCAGGGACATTGAACACTGAAGCTTTCTTT.

V is TRBV13 and J is TRBJ1-1; D not certain. Per the germline V gene, CDR1 is PRHDT and CDR2 is FYEKMQ (reference sequence). Trimming left V 6 bases short and J 1 base short, with 12 bases between. The CDR3 has 14 amino acids. This CDR3 reads CASSLLHENTEAFF. The CDR3 DNA reads TGTGCCAGCAGTCTCCTACATGAGAACACTGAAGCTTTCTTT.